The entry that follows covers one T cell receptor beta chain sequence. The data were obtained in a study of T-cell reconstitution after alpha-beta-depleted transplantation in children. The TCRbeta library incorporated unique molecular identifiers. One entry per CDR3 protein, called by TCRdb with MiXCR from the PCR reads. The table has approximately 350,000 distinct CDR3 sequences, around 10% seen once. V dropped 6 bases and J dropped 7 bases, with 19 bases sitting between them. The CDR3 contains 13 residues. Germline V lookup: CDR1 DFQATT, CDR2 SNEGSKA (reference sequence). The material was PBMCs from the stem cell graft donor, obtained from the stem cell graft. This TCR derives from a human donor who donated a stem cell graft to a child with acute lymphoblastic leukemia. The chain recombines TRBV20-1 with TRBJ2-7, with TRBD2 as a possible D gene (5 bases). This CDR3 is CSAVLAPAREQYF. The CDR3 DNA reads TGCAGTGCCGTCCTAGCCCCCGCCCGAGAGCAGTACTTC.